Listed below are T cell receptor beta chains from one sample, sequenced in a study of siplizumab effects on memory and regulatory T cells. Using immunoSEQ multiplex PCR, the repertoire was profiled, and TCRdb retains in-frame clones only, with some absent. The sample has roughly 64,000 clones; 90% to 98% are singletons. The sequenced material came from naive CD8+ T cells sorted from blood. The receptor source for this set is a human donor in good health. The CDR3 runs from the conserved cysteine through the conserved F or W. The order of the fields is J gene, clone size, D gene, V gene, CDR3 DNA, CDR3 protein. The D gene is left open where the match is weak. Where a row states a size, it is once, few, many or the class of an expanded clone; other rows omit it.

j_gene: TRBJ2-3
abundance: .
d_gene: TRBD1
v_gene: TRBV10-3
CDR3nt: TGTGCCATCAGTGAGGCGGACAGGATAGTAGATACGCAGTATTTT
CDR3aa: CAISEADRIVDTQYF

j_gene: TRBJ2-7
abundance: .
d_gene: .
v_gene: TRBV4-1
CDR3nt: TGCGCCAGCAGCCAGGGCGGGCAGCAGTACTTC
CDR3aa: CASSQGGQQYF

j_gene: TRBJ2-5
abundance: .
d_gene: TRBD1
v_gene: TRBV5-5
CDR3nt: TGTGCCAGCTCGGACAGGGTAGAGACCCAGTACTTC
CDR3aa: CASSDRVETQYF

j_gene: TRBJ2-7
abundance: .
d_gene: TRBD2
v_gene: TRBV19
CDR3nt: TGTGCCAGTAGTATTGGCGGGGGGGCCTACGAGCAGTACTTC
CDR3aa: CASSIGGGAYEQYF

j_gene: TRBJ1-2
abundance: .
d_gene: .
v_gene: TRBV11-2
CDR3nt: TGTGCCAGCAGCCCGTGGCCCGGCTCTAACTATGGCTACACCTTC
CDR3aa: CASSPWPGSNYGYTF

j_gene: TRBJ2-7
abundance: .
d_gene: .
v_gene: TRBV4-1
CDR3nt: TGCGCCAGCAGCCAAGATGAAACCAAGGGGCGGGACGAGCAGTACTTC
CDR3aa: CASSQDETKGRDEQYF

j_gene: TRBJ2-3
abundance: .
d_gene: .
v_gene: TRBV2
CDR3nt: TGTGCCAGCAGTGAAGCGGGAGACACCTCCACAGATACGCAGTATTTT
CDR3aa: CASSEAGDTSTDTQYF

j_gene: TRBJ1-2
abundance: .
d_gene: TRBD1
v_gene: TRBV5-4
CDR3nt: TGTGCCAGCAGCCCTACCCCGGGGACAGGGGCGGGGGGCTACACCTTC
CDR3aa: CASSPTPGTGAGGYTF

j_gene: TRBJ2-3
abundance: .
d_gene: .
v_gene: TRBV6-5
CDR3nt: TGTGCCAGCAGTTATAGGGAAACAGATACGCAGTATTTT
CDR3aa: CASSYRETDTQYF

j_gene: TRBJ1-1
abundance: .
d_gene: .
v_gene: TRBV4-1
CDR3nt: TGCGCCAGCAGCCAAGGTACGGGCTTAGGCACTGAAGCTTTCTTT
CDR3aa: CASSQGTGLGTEAFF

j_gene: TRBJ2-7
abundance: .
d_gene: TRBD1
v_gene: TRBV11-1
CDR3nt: TGTGCCAGCAGCTTGACAGGGGGCGGAGGGATCGAGCAGTACTTC
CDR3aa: CASSLTGGGGIEQYF

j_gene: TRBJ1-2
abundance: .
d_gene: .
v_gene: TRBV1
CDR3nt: TGCACCAGCCGCCAGGGGGCCAACTATGGCTACACCTTC
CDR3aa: CTSRQGANYGYTF

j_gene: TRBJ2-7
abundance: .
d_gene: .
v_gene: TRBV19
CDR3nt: TGTGCCAGTAGTTCACCACAGTACGAGCAGTACTTC
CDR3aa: CASSSPQYEQYF

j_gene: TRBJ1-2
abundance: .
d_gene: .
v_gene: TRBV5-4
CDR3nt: TGTGCCAGCAGCTTCCCGAGTGGGGGCTATGGCTACACCTTC
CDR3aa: CASSFPSGGYGYTF

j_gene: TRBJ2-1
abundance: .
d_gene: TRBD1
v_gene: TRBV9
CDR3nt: TGTGCCAGCAGCGCCGCCGGGACAGGGTGGAATGAGCAGTTCTTC
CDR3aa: CASSAAGTGWNEQFF

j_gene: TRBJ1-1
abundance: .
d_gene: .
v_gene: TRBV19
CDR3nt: TGTGCCAGTAGTATAAGTCAGGGGAACACTGAAGCTTTCTTT
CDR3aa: CASSISQGNTEAFF

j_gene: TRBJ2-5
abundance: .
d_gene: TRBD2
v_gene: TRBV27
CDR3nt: TGTGCCAGCAGTTTCGGGATTAGCGGGGGAGAGACCCAGTACTTC
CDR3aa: CASSFGISGGETQYF

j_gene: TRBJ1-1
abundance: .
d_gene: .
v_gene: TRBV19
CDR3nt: TGTGCCAGTAGTATAGGTGGGGACACTGAAGCTTTCTTT
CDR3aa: CASSIGGDTEAFF

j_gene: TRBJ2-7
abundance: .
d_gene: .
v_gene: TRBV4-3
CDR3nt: TGCGCCAGCAGCCAAGATAGCGGAGCTCTCTACGAGCAGTACTTC
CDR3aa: CASSQDSGALYEQYF

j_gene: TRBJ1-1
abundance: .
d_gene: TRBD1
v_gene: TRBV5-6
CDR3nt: TGTGCCAGCAGCGACGGGACAGGGTCCACTGAAGCTTTCTTT
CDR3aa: CASSDGTGSTEAFF

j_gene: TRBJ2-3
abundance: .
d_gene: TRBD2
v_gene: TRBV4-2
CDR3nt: TGTGCCAGCAGCCAAGGCATCGGCGGGGGGGCGGGAGATACGCAGTATTTT
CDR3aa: CASSQGIGGGAGDTQYF

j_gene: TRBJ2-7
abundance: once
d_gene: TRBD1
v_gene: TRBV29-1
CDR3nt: TGCAGCGTTGATGGGTGGGACAGGGGTTTCTACGAGCAGTACTTC
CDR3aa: CSVDGWDRGFYEQYF

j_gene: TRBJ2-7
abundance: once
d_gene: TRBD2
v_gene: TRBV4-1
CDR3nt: TGCGCCAGCAGCCGACTAACCGGGACTAGCCCCGAGCAGTGCTTC
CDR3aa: CASSRLTGTSPEQCF

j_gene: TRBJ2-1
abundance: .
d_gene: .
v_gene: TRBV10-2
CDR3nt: TGCGCCAGCGTGGAGGGCGCGGGATACAATGAGCAGTTCTTC
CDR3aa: CASVEGAGYNEQFF

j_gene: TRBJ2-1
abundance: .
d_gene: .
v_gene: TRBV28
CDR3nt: TGTGCCAGCAGTTTAGAGGGGTCGGGCTCCTACAATGAGCAGTTCTTC
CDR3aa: CASSLEGSGSYNEQFF

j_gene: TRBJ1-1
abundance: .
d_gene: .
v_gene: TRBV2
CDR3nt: TGTGCCAGCAGTGAATATGAAGCTTTCTTT
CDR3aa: CASSEYEAFF

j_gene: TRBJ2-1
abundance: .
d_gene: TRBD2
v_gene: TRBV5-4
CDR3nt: TGTGCCAGCAGCCCCACTAGCGGGGGCTACAATGAGCAGTTCTTC
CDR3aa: CASSPTSGGYNEQFF

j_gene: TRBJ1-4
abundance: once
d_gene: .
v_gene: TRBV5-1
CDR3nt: TGCGCCAGCAGCTTCGAGGCGGCAACTAATGAAAAACTGTTTTTT
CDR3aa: CASSFEAATNEKLFF

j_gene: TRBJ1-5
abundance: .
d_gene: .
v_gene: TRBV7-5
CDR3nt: TGTGTCAGAAGCTGGGACCCGAGGGGTCAGCCCCAGCATTTT
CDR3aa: CVRSWDPRGQPQHF

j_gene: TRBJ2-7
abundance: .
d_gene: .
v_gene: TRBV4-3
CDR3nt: TGCGCCAGCAGCCAGGGGACTCAGTCCTACGAGCAGTACTTC
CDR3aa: CASSQGTQSYEQYF

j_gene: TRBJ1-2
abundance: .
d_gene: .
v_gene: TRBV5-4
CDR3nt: TGTGCCAGCAGCCCGACAGGCCGGGACCTCTATGGCTACACCTTC
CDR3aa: CASSPTGRDLYGYTF

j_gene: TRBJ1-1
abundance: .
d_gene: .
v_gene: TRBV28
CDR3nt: TGTGCCAGCAGGCGATTGATCTCGGACACTGAAGCTTTCTTT
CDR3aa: CASRRLISDTEAFF

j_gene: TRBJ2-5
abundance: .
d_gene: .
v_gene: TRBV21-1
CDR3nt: TGTGCCAGCAGCCCCTTCTGTCCTCAAGAGACCCAGTACTTC
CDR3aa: CASSPFCPQETQYF

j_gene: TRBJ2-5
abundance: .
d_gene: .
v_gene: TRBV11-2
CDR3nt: TGTGCCAGCAGCTTAGTTGGTGCGGGAGAGACCCAGTACTTC
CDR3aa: CASSLVGAGETQYF

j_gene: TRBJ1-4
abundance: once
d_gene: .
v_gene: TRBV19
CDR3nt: TGTGCCAGTAGTATAGGAACGGGGGCATACGAAAAACTGTTTTTT
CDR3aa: CASSIGTGAYEKLFF

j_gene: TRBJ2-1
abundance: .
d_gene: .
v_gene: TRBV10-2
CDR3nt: TGCGCCAGTCTGCACGAGGGCTGGGAGCAGTTCTTC
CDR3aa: CASLHEGWEQFF

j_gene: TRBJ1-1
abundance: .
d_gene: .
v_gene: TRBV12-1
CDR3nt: TGTGCCAGCAGCATCGGACAGGGCCGCTTGAACACTGAAGCTTTCTTT
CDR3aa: CASSIGQGRLNTEAFF

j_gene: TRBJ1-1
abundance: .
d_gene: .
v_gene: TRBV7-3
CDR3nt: TGTGCCAGCAGCTTAGGTTTCGGGCACGTGAACACTGAAGCTTTCTTT
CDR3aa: CASSLGFGHVNTEAFF

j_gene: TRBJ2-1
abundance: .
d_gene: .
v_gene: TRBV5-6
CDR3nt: TGTGCCAGCAGCTTGGCCGGGGCGTTACCCTACAATGAGCAGTTCTTC
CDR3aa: CASSLAGALPYNEQFF

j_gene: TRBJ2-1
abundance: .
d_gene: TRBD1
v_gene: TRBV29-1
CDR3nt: TGCAGCGGTGTCGGGACAGGGGGCTGGAATGAGCAGTTCTTC
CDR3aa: CSGVGTGGWNEQFF

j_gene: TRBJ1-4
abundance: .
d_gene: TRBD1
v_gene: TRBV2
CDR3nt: TGTGCCAGCAGTGCAATTGGGACAGGGGCAACTAATGAAAAACTGTTTTTT
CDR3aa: CASSAIGTGATNEKLFF

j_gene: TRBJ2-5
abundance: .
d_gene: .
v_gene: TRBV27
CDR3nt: TGTGCCAGCAGTTTATTTGGGTCCCAAGAGACCCAGTACTTC
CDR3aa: CASSLFGSQETQYF

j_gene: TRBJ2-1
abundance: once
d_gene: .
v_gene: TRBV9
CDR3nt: TGTGCCAGCAGCGCCTACCCCCAAGAGCAGTTCTTC
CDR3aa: CASSAYPQEQFF

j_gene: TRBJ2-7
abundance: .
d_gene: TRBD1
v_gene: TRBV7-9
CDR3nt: TGTGCCAGCAGCTTAGCGGGACAGTTCTACGAGCAGTACTTC
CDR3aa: CASSLAGQFYEQYF

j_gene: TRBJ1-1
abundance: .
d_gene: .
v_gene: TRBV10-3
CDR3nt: TGTGCCACCGAGGACCTCATCGGGGAAGAAGCTTTCTTT
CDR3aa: CATEDLIGEEAFF

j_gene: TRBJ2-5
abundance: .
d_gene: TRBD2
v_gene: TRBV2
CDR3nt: TGTGCCAGCAGTGATCTAGCGGGGGGGCCTCGGGAGACCCAGTACTTC
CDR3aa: CASSDLAGGPRETQYF

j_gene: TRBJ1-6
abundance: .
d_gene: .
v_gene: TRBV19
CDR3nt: TGTGCCAGTAGGGGCTCCTATAATTCACCCCTCCACTTT
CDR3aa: CASRGSYNSPLHF

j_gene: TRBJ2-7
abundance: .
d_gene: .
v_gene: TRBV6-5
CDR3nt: TGTGCCAGCAGCTCCGACCCAACTAAGGACGAGCAGTACTTC
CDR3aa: CASSSDPTKDEQYF

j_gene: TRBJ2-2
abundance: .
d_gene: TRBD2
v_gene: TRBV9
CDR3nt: TGTGCCAGCAGCGTAGAGCGGGGGCGGGCGGAGCTGTTTTTT
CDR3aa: CASSVERGRAELFF

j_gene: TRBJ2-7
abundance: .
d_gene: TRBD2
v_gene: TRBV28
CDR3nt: TGTGCCAGCACACGGGAGGGCAGGGAATTTGCCGAGCAGTACTTC
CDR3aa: CASTREGREFAEQYF

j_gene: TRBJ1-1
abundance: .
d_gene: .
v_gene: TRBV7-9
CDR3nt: TGTGCCAGCAGCTTAGGACTACAAGCTTTCTTT
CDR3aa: CASSLGLQAFF

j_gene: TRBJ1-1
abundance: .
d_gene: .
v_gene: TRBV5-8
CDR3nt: TGTGCCAGCAGCTTGGCCGGGGGGGGCCTGAACACTGAAGCTTTCTTT
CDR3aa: CASSLAGGGLNTEAFF

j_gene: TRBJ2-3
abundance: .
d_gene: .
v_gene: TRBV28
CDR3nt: TGTGCCAGCAGTACACACACAGATACGCAGTATTTT
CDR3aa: CASSTHTDTQYF

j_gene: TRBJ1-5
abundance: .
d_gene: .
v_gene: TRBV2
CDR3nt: TGTGCCAGCAGTCGGCGGGAGCCAAGTCTTCTTTTTAGCAATCAGCCCCAGCATTTT
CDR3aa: CASSRREPSLLFSNQPQHF